This T cell receptor (beta chain) was sequenced during a study of cytomegalovirus exposure and HLA in healthy donors. PCR involved 60 Vbeta and 13 Jbeta primers. TCRdb's copy holds only in-frame clones and misses some; the assay was immunoSEQ multiplex PCR. Seen here are roughly 190,000 clones, 80% to 85% observed once, and the top ten hold about 1%. In this sample, this clone turned up a few times. The sequencing sample was made of PBMCs. This sequence was found in a woman between 35 and 50 years old in good health and CMV-seronegative.

The CDR3 DNA reads TGTGCCTGGAGATTGGGACTAGCGGGAGGGAGGAATGAGCAGTTCTTC. Its translation: CAWRLGLAGGRNEQFF. V gene TRBV30 combines with J gene TRBJ2-1; 16 bases align to TRBD2. The CDR3 loop spans 16 amino acids. CDR1 is GTSNPN, CDR2 SVGIG, per germline (reference sequence). V lost 3 bases to trimming and J lost 7 bases; unmatched junction nucleotides: 6.